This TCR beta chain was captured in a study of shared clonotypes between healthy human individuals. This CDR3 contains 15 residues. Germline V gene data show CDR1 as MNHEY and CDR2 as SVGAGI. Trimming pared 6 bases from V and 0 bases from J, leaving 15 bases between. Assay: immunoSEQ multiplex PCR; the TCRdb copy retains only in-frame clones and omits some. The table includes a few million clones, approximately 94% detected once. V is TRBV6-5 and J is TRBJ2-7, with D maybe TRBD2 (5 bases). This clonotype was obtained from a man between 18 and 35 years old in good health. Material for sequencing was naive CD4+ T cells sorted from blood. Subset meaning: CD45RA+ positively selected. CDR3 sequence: CASSQRAESSYEQYF. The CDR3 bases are TGTGCCAGCAGCCAGAGAGCGGAGAGCTCCTACGAGCAGTACTTC.